This is a list of T cell receptor beta chains from one sample in a study of blood T cells in healthy people across ages. TCRdb recomputed calls from the 5' RACE reads with MiXCR, one row per CDR3 protein. The sample includes roughly 930,000 distinct CDR3 sequences, roughly 52% seen only once; the top ten take about an eighth. The sequenced sample consisted of blood. Receptors were obtained from a man younger than 40 in good health. CDR3s include the opening cysteine and the closing phenylalanine or tryptophan. D genes are given only for firm matches.

NA TRBV27 14 CASRLGGTYNEQFF
NA TRBV20-1 16 CSAKGSTTNSNQPQHF
NA TRBV20-1 13 CSAPYRSNQPQHF
TRBD1 TRBV28 13 CASSLTGGLPAFF
NA TRBV4-1 15 CASSQATEIYNEQFF
NA TRBV3-1 14 CASSPGSWPGGAFF
TRBD2 TRBV7-9 15 CASSEPSGGAETQYF
TRBD1 TRBV6-2/TRBV6-3 16 CASSFTGGLPNQPQHF
NA TRBV12-3/TRBV12-4 13 CASSSDWGGAQYF
NA TRBV12-3/TRBV12-4 12 CASSAGVAGAFF
NA TRBV5-4 16 CASSLAGSQQLDTQYF
NA TRBV28 11 CASRQGYGYTF
TRBD1 TRBV4-2 16 CAGSQDVPGGYNEQFF
NA TRBV10-3 12 CAISGDTDTQYF
TRBD1 TRBV12-3/TRBV12-4 15 CASSPGTGFHQPQHF
NA TRBV20-1 12 CSARSGNTEAFF
NA TRBV14 14 CASSQQGGRQPQHF
NA TRBV28 13 CASSPRHTDTQYF
NA TRBV28 18 CASSPPGTFNSYNSPLHF
NA TRBV21-1 16 CASSKGQLRSQNIQYF
TRBD2 TRBV5-5 16 CASSLAGGGFYNEQFF
TRBD1 TRBV12-3/TRBV12-4 14 CASRTGLRPDTQYF
NA TRBV5-6 12 CASTVSFETQYF
NA TRBV5-5 16 CANSGDVWTLNSPLHF
NA TRBV7-2 17 CASSLAGIGIDKNIQYF
NA TRBV2 11 CASSEGDGYTF